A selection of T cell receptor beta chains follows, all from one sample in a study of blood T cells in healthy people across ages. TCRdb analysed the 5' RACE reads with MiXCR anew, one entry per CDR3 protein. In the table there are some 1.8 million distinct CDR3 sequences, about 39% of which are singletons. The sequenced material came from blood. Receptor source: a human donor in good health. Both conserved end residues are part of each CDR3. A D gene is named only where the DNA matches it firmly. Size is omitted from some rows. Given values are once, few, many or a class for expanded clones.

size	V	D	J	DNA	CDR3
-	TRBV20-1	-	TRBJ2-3	TGCAGTGCTAGCCCTTCCGCAGATACGCAGTATTTT	CSASPSADTQYF
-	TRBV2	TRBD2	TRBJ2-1	TGTGCCATACATAGCGGGGACACCTACAATGAGCAGTTCTTC	CAIHSGDTYNEQFF
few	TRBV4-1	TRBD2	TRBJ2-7	TGCGCCAGCAGCCATGGGGAGGGCTACGAGCAGTACTTC	CASSHGEGYEQYF
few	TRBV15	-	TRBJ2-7	TGTGCCACCAGCAGAGAGAAGGATTACTACGAGCAGTACTTC	CATSREKDYYEQYF
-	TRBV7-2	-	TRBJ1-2	TGTGCCAGCAGCCCCCTGGTGGGGGTAGGCTACACCTTC	CASSPLVGVGYTF
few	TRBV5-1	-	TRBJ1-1	TGCGCCAGCAGCTTAAGGGGCGCTCATACTGAAGCTTTCTTT	CASSLRGAHTEAFF
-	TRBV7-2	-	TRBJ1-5	TGTGCCAGCAGCCCCCTGAGATATCAGCCCCAGCATTTT	CASSPLRYQPQHF
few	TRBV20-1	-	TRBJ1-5	TGCAGTGCTTTTACAGGCAATCAGCCCCAGCATTTT	CSAFTGNQPQHF
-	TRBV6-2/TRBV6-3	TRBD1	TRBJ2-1	TGTGCCAGCGGGAAACTGAACAGGGGGTTCCGCAATGAGCAGTTCTTC	CASGKLNRGFRNEQFF
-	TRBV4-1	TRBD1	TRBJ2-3	TGCGCCAGCAGCCAACTGCACAGGGGGCCCGTCGCAGATACGCAGTATTTT	CASSQLHRGPVADTQYF
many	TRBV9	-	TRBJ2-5	TGTGCCAGCAGCGTAGGGGGTGAAGAGACCCAGTACTTC	CASSVGGEETQYF
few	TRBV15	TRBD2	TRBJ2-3	TGTGCCACAGATCTAGCGGGGGGGTTCACAGATACGCAGTATTTT	CATDLAGGFTDTQYF
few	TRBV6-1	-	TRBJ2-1	TGTGCCAGCACAGAGTTAAGCTCCTACAATGAGCAGTTCTTC	CASTELSSYNEQFF
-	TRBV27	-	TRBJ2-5	TGTGCCAGCAGTTCACCGACAGGGAGGGGAGAGACCCAGTACTTC	CASSSPTGRGETQYF
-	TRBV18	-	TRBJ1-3	TGTGCCAGCTCACCGGACCTTGGTGGAAACACCATATATTTT	CASSPDLGGNTIYF
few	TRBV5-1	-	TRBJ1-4	TGCGCCAGCACCACTCGACAGGCTGGTGAAAAACTGTTTTTT	CASTTRQAGEKLFF
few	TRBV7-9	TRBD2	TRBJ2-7	TGTGCCAGCAGCTTAGCGCCTAGCGGGGGGGCGAACGAGCAGTACTTC	CASSLAPSGGANEQYF
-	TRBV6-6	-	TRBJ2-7	TGTGCCAGCAGTTACTTCGGGCAGGCCTACGAGCAGTACTTC	CASSYFGQAYEQYF
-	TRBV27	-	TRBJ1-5	TGTGCCAGCAGTTTACTACCAACAGGGATGGGTCAGCCCCAGCATTTT	CASSLLPTGMGQPQHF
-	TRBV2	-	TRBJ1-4	TGTGCCAGCAGCCGAGGTGCCCCGACAGGCAGTGAAAAACTGTTTTTT	CASSRGAPTGSEKLFF
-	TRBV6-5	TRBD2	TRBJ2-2	TGTGCCAGCAAGAAAGCGGGGGATCCCGGGGAGCTGTTTTTT	CASKKAGDPGELFF
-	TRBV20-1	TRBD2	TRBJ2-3	TGCAGTGCTAGAGAGAGGCCGCGGGAGGGGAATACGCAGTATTTT	CSARERPREGNTQYF
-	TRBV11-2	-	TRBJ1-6	TGTGCCAGCAGCTTGGACGCTTATAATTCACCCCTCCACTTT	CASSLDAYNSPLHF
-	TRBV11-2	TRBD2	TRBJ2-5	TGTGCCAGCAGCTACCCCAGAGCGGGGGGCTTAGGGGAGACCCAGTACTTC	CASSYPRAGGLGETQYF
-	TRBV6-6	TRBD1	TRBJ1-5	TGTGCCAGCAGTTACCGGGACAGCCATCAGCCCCAGCATTTT	CASSYRDSHQPQHF
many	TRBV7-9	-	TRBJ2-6	TGTGCCAGCAGTAACCGGGGAGTACGGGGGGCCAACGTCCTGACTTTC	CASSNRGVRGANVLTF
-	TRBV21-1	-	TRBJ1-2	TGTGCCAGCAGCAAAGAATGGGCAGCCGCTAACTATGGCTACACCTTC	CASSKEWAAANYGYTF
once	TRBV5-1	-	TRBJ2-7	TGCGCCAGCAGCATCAGTTCCGAGCCCTACGAGCAGTACTTC	CASSISSEPYEQYF
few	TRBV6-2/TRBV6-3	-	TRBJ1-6	TGTGCCAGCAGTTACGGGCGTGGGGGATATAATTCACCCCTCCACTTT	CASSYGRGGYNSPLHF
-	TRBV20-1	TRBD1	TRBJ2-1	TGCAGTGCTACCAGGGGACAGAGGGGGACAAATGAGCAGTTCTTC	CSATRGQRGTNEQFF
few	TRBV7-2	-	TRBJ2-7	TGTGCCAGCAGCTCAAACCGGGACACCTTCTACGAGCAGTACTTC	CASSSNRDTFYEQYF
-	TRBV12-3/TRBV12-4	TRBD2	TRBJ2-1	TGTGCCAGCAGTTTGTTGGGGGGGGGAAAAAGTGGTGAGCAGTTCTTC	CASSLLGGGKSGEQFF
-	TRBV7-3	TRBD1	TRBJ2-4	TGTGCCAGCAGTAGGGGGCCAGGGGAAAACATTCAGTACTTC	CASSRGPGENIQYF
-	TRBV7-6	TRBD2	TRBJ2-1	TGTGCCAGCAGCTCGGGACTAGGCGACAAAGAGACCCAGTTCTTC	CASSSGLGDKETQFF
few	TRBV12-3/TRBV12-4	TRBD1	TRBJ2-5	TGTGCCAGCAGCTTAGCCCGGACAGGGGAAGAGACCCAGTACTTC	CASSLARTGEETQYF
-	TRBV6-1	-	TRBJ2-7	TGTGCCAGCAGTGAATACAGGGTCACCTACGAGCAGTACTTC	CASSEYRVTYEQYF
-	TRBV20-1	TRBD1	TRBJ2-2	TGCAGTGCTCACGGGACAGGGTCGCAGGGGGAGCTGTTTTTT	CSAHGTGSQGELFF
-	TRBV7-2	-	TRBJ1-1	TGTGCCAGCAGCTTAGCTGTGGTGAACACTGAAGCTTTCTTT	CASSLAVVNTEAFF
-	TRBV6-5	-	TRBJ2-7	TGTGCCAGCCGGGGCGTCGCCTACGAGCAGTACTTC	CASRGVAYEQYF
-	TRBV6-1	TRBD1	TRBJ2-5	TGTGCCAGCAGTGCCTGGGGACAGGTCGAGACCCAGTACTTC	CASSAWGQVETQYF
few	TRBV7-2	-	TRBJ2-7	TGTGCCAGCAGCTTAACGCTCGGCTCCGAGCAGTACTTC	CASSLTLGSEQYF
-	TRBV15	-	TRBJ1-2	TGTGCCACCAGCAGCCTCACGGGCCTTGACTATGGCTACACCTTC	CATSSLTGLDYGYTF
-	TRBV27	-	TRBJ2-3	TGTGCCAGCAGCCGAGGGGGAAGTCCCCACACAGATACGCAGTATTTT	CASSRGGSPHTDTQYF
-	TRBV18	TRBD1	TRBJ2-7	TGTGCCAGCTCACCGACGGACAGGGGGGAGAGCGAGCAGTACTTC	CASSPTDRGESEQYF
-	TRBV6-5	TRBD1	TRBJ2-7	TGTGCCAGCAGTCACGGACAGGGGGTAGGCTACGAGCAGTACTTC	CASSHGQGVGYEQYF
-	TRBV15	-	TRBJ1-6	TGCGCCACCAACAGAGACGGATGGGGGGGTAATCCCCTCCACTTT	CATNRDGWGGNPLHF
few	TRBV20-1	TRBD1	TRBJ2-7	TGCAGTGCTAGGGAACCGGACAGGATGAGGTACGAGCAGTACTTC	CSAREPDRMRYEQYF
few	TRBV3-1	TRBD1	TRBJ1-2	TGTGCCAGCAGCCAAGCTGAGGGGGCGGAAGGCTACACCTTC	CASSQAEGAEGYTF
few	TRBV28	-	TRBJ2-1	TGTGCCAGCAGTATTAACAGGAGCTACAATGAGCAGTTCTTC	CASSINRSYNEQFF
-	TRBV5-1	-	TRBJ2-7	TGCGCCAGCAGCTTGAGCCGGCGGGAACCCTACGAGCAGTACTTC	CASSLSRREPYEQYF
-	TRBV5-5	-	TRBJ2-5	TGTGCCAGCAGGACGACCTTTCTCCAAGAGACCCAGTACTTC	CASRTTFLQETQYF
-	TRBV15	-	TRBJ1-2	TGTGCCACCAGCAGAGATCCGGGCCGGGGAGGGGGCTACACCTTC	CATSRDPGRGGGYTF
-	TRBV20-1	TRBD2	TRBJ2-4	TGCAGTGCTATCCCGCCGGGGAGGGACATTCAGTACTTC	CSAIPPGRDIQYF
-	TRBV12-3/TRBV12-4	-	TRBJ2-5	TGTGCCAGCAGTTTCTCTAGGGGCAGGGGCCAAGAGACCCAGTACTTC	CASSFSRGRGQETQYF
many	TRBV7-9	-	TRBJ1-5	TGTGCCAGCAGCTTACAGGGGAGCAATCAGCCCCAGCATTTT	CASSLQGSNQPQHF
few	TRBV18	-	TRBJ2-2	TGTGCCAGCTCACCAACAGGGACGAACACCGGGGAGCTGTTTTTT	CASSPTGTNTGELFF
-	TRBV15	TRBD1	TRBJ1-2	TGTGCCACCAGCAGAGCAACCCTCCGCGGGGACAGGAAAGGTGGCTACACCTTC	CATSRATLRGDRKGGYTF
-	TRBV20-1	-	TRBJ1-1	TGCAGTGCCAAATATAGACAGGAGAACACTGAAGCTTTCTTT	CSAKYRQENTEAFF
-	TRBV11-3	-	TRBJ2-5	TGTGCCAGCACTCCTTTGGCGGGGCAAGAGACCCAGTACTTC	CASTPLAGQETQYF